Here is one T cell receptor beta chain with its context. Its specificity is unknown. This CDR3 has 15 amino acids. The V end was cut by 7 bases, the J end by 2 bases, with 16 bases between. The V gene's germline CDR1 is LNHDA and CDR2 SQIVND (reference sequence). The sample originates from a study of T cell repertoires in cytomegalovirus infection. Regarding the study as a whole: Cumulated frequencies of public TCR beta families served to identify carriers of CMV plus the relevant HLA. HLA-C-restricted CMV clonotypes gave the most frequent clonotype in two of eight donors.

TCRdb itself ran the reads through MiXCR, one entry per CDR3 protein. Counted here are approximately 400,000 distinct CDR3 sequences, about a third occurring once; the ten biggest clones make up about an eighth. This chain connects TRBV19 to TRBJ2-3, with D perhaps TRBD2 (5 bases). Sequencing was carried out using PBMCs. This TCR came from a human donor in good health (CMV status not recorded). Some clones in this sample may be carry-over from other donors' samples. For the CDR3, the DNA is TGTGCCAGTAAAGATGGAGGCGCCGCCACAGATACGCAGTATTTT. Translating it yields CASKDGGAATDTQYF.